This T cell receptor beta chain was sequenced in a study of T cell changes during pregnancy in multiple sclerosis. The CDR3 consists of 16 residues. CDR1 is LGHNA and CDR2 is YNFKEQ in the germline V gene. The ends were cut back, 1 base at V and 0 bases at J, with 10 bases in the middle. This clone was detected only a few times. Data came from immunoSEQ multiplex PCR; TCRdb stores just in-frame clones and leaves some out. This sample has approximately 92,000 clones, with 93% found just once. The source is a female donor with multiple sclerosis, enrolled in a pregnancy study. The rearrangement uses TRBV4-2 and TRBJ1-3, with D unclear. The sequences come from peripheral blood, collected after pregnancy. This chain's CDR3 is CASSQAGSNSGNTIYF. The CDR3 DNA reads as TGTGCCAGCAGCCAAGCGGGGTCTAACTCTGGAAACACCATATATTTT.